The present entry profiles one T cell receptor (beta chain) with its context. This sample was taken from a study of T cell changes during pregnancy in multiple sclerosis. With 6 bases clipped from V and 2 bases from J, the junction kept 6 bases outside the gene matches. Germline CDR1 and CDR2: SGHTA and FQGNSA. The CDR3 loop spans 15 amino acids. Repertoires were generated with immunoSEQ multiplex PCR, while TCRdb's copy carries only in-frame clones and drops some. The sample has 100,000 or so clones; 90% to 95% are singletons. V gene TRBV7-2 combines with J gene TRBJ1-3, with 8 bases aligning to TRBD1. The sequenced sample was peripheral blood, obtained in the third trimester of pregnancy. This receptor was identified in a female donor with multiple sclerosis, enrolled in a pregnancy study. The CDR3 coding sequence is TGTGCCAGCAGTTCCCAGGGGGCTGCTGGAAACACCATATATTTT. Translated, it gives CASSSQGAAGNTIYF. Full variable domain (rest looked up from reference TRBV7-2 and TRBJ1-3): GAGVSQSPSNKVTEKGKDVELRCDPISGHTALYWYRQSLGQGLEFLIYFQGNSAPDKSGLPSDRFSAERTGGSVSTLTIQRTQQEDSAVYLCASSSQGAAGNTIYFGEGSWLTVV.